The clone carrying this T cell receptor beta chain was counted only a few times. The V and J ends lost 5 bases and 1 base, in that order; junction bases with no gene match: 11. There are 18 residues in the CDR3. Germline CDR1 and CDR2: MNHNY and SVGAGI (reference sequence). This sample is part of a study of blood T cell repertoires in COVID-19. Overall study context: Sites in the United States, Italy and Spain provided acute and convalescent COVID-19 samples. Sources were T cells, B-cell-depleted T cells, or PBMCs; the material itself was cDNA or gDNA.

Original processing methods: The authors estimated nucleated cell counts from reference gene primer amplification. Generated by immunoSEQ multiplex PCR, the TCRdb table keeps only in-frame clones and is missing some. The V and J calls and clone size are taken from that table; D and trimming were inferred from the DNA. The sample lists 64,000 or so clones, 70% to 80% occurring once. What was sequenced was peripheral blood. This clonotype was obtained from a human donor in a cohort sampled during active COVID-19. The chain combines TRBV6-6 with TRBJ2-7, with 13 bases that match TRBD2. The CDR3 bases are TGTGCCAGCAGTCCCGGACTAGCGGGAGTGGTATCGTCCTACGAGCAGTACTTC. As protein: CASSPGLAGVVSSYEQYF.